Each of the 31 T cell receptor beta chains below was sequenced from the same sample in a study of shared T cell receptors in the human thymus. Profiled with immunoSEQ multiplex PCR; TCRdb holds only in-frame clones, not every one. The sample lists tens of thousands of clones; about 95% were seen once. The sample consisted of thymocytes. The receptors derive from a human donor.

The chain is built from TRBV7-2 and TRBJ2-5; either TRBD1 or TRBD2 may supply D (6 bases each). Germline V lookup: CDR1 SGHTA, CDR2 FQGNSA. The CDR3 extends over 18 amino acids. Trimming left V 1 base short and J 0 bases short, with 18 bases between. The CDR3 DNA sequence: TGTGCCAGCAGCTTAGTTGCGGGACAAGCCTCGTACCAAGAGACCCAGTACTTC. Protein: CASSLVAGQASYQETQYF. Complete variable domain (other parts from reference TRBV7-2 and TRBJ2-5): GAGVSQSPSNKVTEKGKDVELRCDPISGHTALYWYRQSLGQGLEFLIYFQGNSAPDKSGLPSDRFSAERTGGSVSTLTIQRTQQEDSAVYLCASSLVAGQASYQETQYFGPGTRLLVL.

The chain uses TRBV2 and TRBJ2-5, with TRBD1 matching 11 bases. This CDR3 region has 15 residues. J lost 1 base, V lost 6 bases, and 4 bases had no gene match. In germline, CDR1 is SNHLY, CDR2 FYNNEI. CDR3 coding DNA: TGTGCCAGCAGCGATGGGACAGGGGGCCAAGAGACCCAGTACTTC. It codes for CASSDGTGGQETQYF.

The CDR3, as DNA: TGTGCCAGCAGCCAAGAGAAACGACGAAGCGGAGAAACCCAGTACTTC. As protein: CASSQEKRRSGETQYF. V usage is TRBV4-2 and J usage is TRBJ2-5, with a weak D call TRBD2 (5 bases). CDR3 length: 16 residues. The germline V gene has CDR1 LGHNA and CDR2 YNFKEQ. With 0 bases removed from V and 8 bases from J, the gap between germline ends came to 19 bases.

The chain couples TRBV6-6 to TRBJ2-2; no firm D call. Germline CDR1 MNHNY, CDR2 SVGAGI (reference sequence). CDR3 length equals 15 residues. Deletions cut 3 bases from V and 2 bases from J, with 10 bases between. In DNA, the CDR3 is TGTGCCAGCAGTTATATCCCACCTAACACCGGGGAGCTGTTTTTT. Its translation is CASSYIPPNTGELFF.

The J gene is TRBJ2-3, the V gene TRBV4-3, with TRBD1 identical over 7 bases. CDR3 length equals 15 residues. V was pared by 1 base and J by 3 bases, with 4 bases of the junction left unmatched. Germline V CDR1 and CDR2: LGHNA, YSLEER. The CDR3 reads CASSQGGRGTDTQYF. The DNA of the CDR3 is TGCGCCAGCAGCCAAGGGGGCAGGGGGACAGATACGCAGTATTTT.

The chain links TRBV5-1 to TRBJ1-2; D is unclear. The CDR3 sequence is 13 residues long. V lost 0 bases, J lost 4 bases, and 7 bases lay in between. Germline loops: CDR1 SGHRS, CDR2 YFSETQ. The CDR3 nucleotides are TGCGCCAGCAGCTTGGGAGCAGGCTATGGCTACACCTTC. This encodes CASSLGAGYGYTF.

The chain employs TRBV5-6 and TRBJ2-1; D is uncertain. Germline V gene data show CDR1 as SGHDT and CDR2 as YYEEEE. Trimming shortened V by 0 bases and J by 6 bases, and 7 bases separated the two germline ends. The CDR3 covers 13 residues. The CDR3 is CASSLGVGNEQFF. The CDR3 nucleotides read TGTGCCAGCAGCTTGGGTGTGGGCAATGAGCAGTTCTTC.

Comment on this clone: The junction does not match germline at one end; this may be a read error. The CDR3 DNA sequence: TGTGCCAGCAGCTTGGCTCGAGGCGGGTCTAGCACAGGTACGCAGTATTTT. It encodes CASSLARGGSSTGTQYF. The chain joins TRBV5-4 to TRBJ2-3; the D gene could be TRBD1 or TRBD2 (5 bases each). Germline CDR1 SGHNT, CDR2 YYREEE (reference sequence). The CDR3 consists of 17 residues.

This clone turned up a few times. The chain couples TRBV27 to TRBJ2-3; 8 bases match TRBD2. The CDR3 is 15 residues long. V was pared by 8 bases and J by 4 bases, with 11 bases of the junction left unmatched. Germline assignment: CDR1 MNHEY and CDR2 SMNVEV (reference sequence). The CDR3 spells CASRRLAGGADTQYF. For the CDR3, the DNA is TGTGCCAGCCGACGATTGGCCGGGGGGGCAGATACGCAGTATTTT.

This sequence joins TRBV4-1 and TRBJ2-3, with 12 bases aligning to TRBD2. The trim removed 0 bases at V and 3 bases at J, leaving 4 bases unmatched. The CDR3 has 17 amino acids. Germline CDR1 MGHRA, CDR2 YSYEKL. The CDR3 spells CASSQDETSGGTDTQYF. The CDR3 nucleotides are TGCGCCAGCAGCCAAGATGAGACTAGCGGGGGAACAGATACGCAGTATTTT.

This chain uses TRBV5-1 with TRBJ2-1, with 7 bases lining up with TRBD1. CDR3 size: 16 residues. J gave up 5 bases and V 4 bases, and 12 bases lay outside the gene matches. The germline gives CDR1 SGHRS, CDR2 YFSETQ. CDR3 coding DNA: TGCGCCAGCAGCCGAAATAACAGGGGAAGGCACAATGAGCAGTTCTTC. Translating it yields CASSRNNRGRHNEQFF.

This clone has just one count. V and J are TRBV5-1 and TRBJ1-1, with D perhaps matching TRBD1 (6 bases). The V and J ends lost 1 base and 11 bases respectively, with 9 bases between them. The germline V gene encodes CDR1 SGHRS and CDR2 YFSETQ. This CDR3 region has 11 residues. CDR3 nucleotide sequence: TGCGCCAGCAGCTTGCAGGGGCAGGCTTTCTTT. It specifies CASSLQGQAFF. The whole variable domain, filled in from reference TRBV5-1 and TRBJ1-1, reads KAGVTQTPRYLIKTRGQQVTLSCSPISGHRSVSWYQQTPGQGLQFLFEYFSETQRNKGNFPGRFSGRQFSNSRSEMNVSTLELGDSALYLCASSLQGQAFFGQGTRLTVV.

V is TRBV6-5 and J is TRBJ1-2, with D perhaps TRBD1 (5 bases). V was cut by 4 bases and J by 5 bases, with 11 bases left in between. This CDR3 is built from 13 residues. The germline gives CDR1 MNHEY, CDR2 SVGAGI. Here the CDR3 reads CASSFGTLYGYTF. CDR3 DNA sequence: TGTGCCAGCAGTTTCGGGACCCTGTATGGCTACACCTTC.

This clone was seen only once. The chain couples TRBV4-1 to TRBJ2-2; the match to TRBD1 covers 10 bases. This CDR3 is 19 amino acids long. Germline trimming cut 3 bases from V and 3 bases from J; bases unmatched to any gene: 13. Germline V CDR1 and CDR2: MGHRA, YSYEKL. As DNA, the CDR3 is TGCGCCAGCAGCCACCCGCCCAGAACCGGGACAGGGGACACCGGGGAGCTGTTTTTT. Encoded protein: CASSHPPRTGTGDTGELFF.

The chain joins TRBV2 to TRBJ2-3, with 9 bases aligning to TRBD2. The CDR3 totals 17 residues. Germline V gene lookup returns CDR1 SNHLY and CDR2 FYNNEI. V dropped 3 bases and J dropped 0; count of bases not matched to a gene: 7. The chain's CDR3 is CASSEISGGMSTDTQYF. CDR3 coding DNA: TGTGCCAGCAGTGAGATAAGCGGGGGGATGAGCACAGATACGCAGTATTTT.

The CDR3 coding sequence is TGTGCCAGCAGCTGCCAGGGACAGGGGTACGAGCAGTACTTC. It yields the protein CASSCQGQGYEQYF. V and J are TRBV5-4 and TRBJ2-7; 10 bases map to TRBD1. V shed 3 bases and J 4 bases; nucleotides not matched to a gene: 4. The CDR3 consists of 14 residues. The germline V gene has CDR1 SGHNT and CDR2 YYREEE (reference sequence).

This sequence joins TRBV15 and TRBJ2-5; weak D call: TRBD1 (6 bases). Germline V gives CDR1 LNHNV, CDR2 YYDKDF (reference sequence). The CDR3 extends over 19 amino acids. V dropped 0 bases and J dropped 1 base, with 21 bases sitting between them. The CDR3 spells CATSRDLITFGQSQETQYF. For the CDR3, the DNA is TGTGCCACCAGCAGAGATTTAATTACGTTTGGACAGTCCCAAGAGACCCAGTACTTC.

The chain carries TRBV7-2 and TRBJ1-4, with TRBD1 matching 7 bases. Germline lookup yields CDR1 SGHTA and CDR2 FQGNSA. The CDR3 totals 15 residues. Trimming cost V 2 bases and J 8 bases; bases outside gene matches: 8. CDR3 DNA: TGTGCCAGCAGCTTAATTGGACAGGATTTAGAAAAACTGTTTTTT. Translating gives CASSLIGQDLEKLFF.

The CDR3 DNA follows: TGTGCCAGCAGCCGCGAAACCCAGGGGTACGGCGGGGGCTACACCTTC. Its translation is CASSRETQGYGGGYTF. The V call is TRBV14, the J call TRBJ1-2; D possibly corresponds to TRBD1 (6 bases). Looked up from germline, CDR1 is SGHDN and CDR2 is FVKESK. The CDR3 extends over 16 amino acids. Between the trimmed V and J ends, which lost 4 bases and 8 bases, there was a span of 23 bases.

This clone was detected only once. The V call is TRBV25-1, the J call TRBJ1-1; unclear D gene. The germline V and J ends were trimmed by 3 bases and 1 base, with 12 bases remaining between them. CDR3 size: 15 residues. Germline CDR1 is MGHDK and CDR2 is SYGVNS. The CDR3 reads CASSERIQTNTEAFF. In DNA form, the CDR3 reads TGTGCCAGCAGTGAGAGAATACAGACGAACACTGAAGCTTTCTTT.

The rearrangement joins TRBV5-1 to TRBJ1-4, with 8 bases fitting TRBD1. J gave up 7 bases and V 0 bases, and 8 bases lay outside the gene matches. CDR3 length: 16 amino acids. In germline, CDR1 is SGHRS, CDR2 YFSETQ. This chain's CDR3 is CASSLDLQGAGEKLFF. The CDR3 DNA sequence: TGCGCCAGCAGCTTGGATTTGCAGGGGGCTGGTGAAAAACTGTTTTTT.

The chain is built from TRBV28 and TRBJ2-2; the D gene is possibly TRBD2 (6 bases). The CDR3 spans 15 residues. Germline CDR1 is MDHEN and CDR2 is SYDVKM. The germline V and J ends were trimmed by 6 bases and 1 base, with 12 bases remaining between them. The CDR3 nucleotides are TGTGCCAGCAGCGAAGTGGGGGGGAACACCGGGGAGCTGTTTTTT. This gives the protein CASSEVGGNTGELFF.

The V and J genes are TRBV30 and TRBJ1-1; no clear D. The CDR3 length is 13 residues. V was pared by 1 base and J by 4 bases, with 10 bases between. Germline CDR1 reads GTSNPN; CDR2 reads SVGIG (reference sequence). Here the CDR3 DNA reads TGTGCCTGGAGTGGGTGGGGTATCACTGAAGCTTTCTTT. Translated, it gives CAWSGWGITEAFF.

V and J are TRBV5-4 and TRBJ2-1; 9 bases align to TRBD2. CDR3 size: 14 residues. CDR1 is SGHNT, CDR2 YYREEE, per germline (reference sequence). The CDR3 DNA reads TGTGCTACGAGGGGCGGGGGGGCCAACAATGAGCAGTTCTTC. This translates into CATRGGGANNEQFF.

The genes are TRBV27 and TRBJ2-2; 8 nucleotides align to TRBD2. This CDR3 region has 16 residues. Germline V CDR1 and CDR2: MNHEY, SMNVEV (reference sequence). With 1 base clipped from V and 3 bases from J, the junction kept 4 bases outside the gene matches. The CDR3 DNA sequence: TGTGCCAGCAGTTTATTGCGGGAGGTCGACACCGGGGAGCTGTTTTTT. Its translation: CASSLLREVDTGELFF.

The rearrangement uses TRBV5-6 and TRBJ2-5; no clear D. The CDR3 sequence is 14 residues long. Looked up from germline, CDR1 is SGHDT and CDR2 is YYEEEE. Deletions cut 2 bases from V and 5 bases from J, with 13 bases between. CDR3 in amino acids: CASSFALLMETQYF. CDR3 DNA sequence: TGTGCCAGCAGCTTTGCCCTCCTCATGGAGACCCAGTACTTC.

This chain links TRBV9 with TRBJ1-6; D uncertain. The V and J ends lost 0 bases and 9 bases respectively, with 7 bases between them. The CDR3 sequence is 13 residues long. Germline V gene sequence: CDR1 SGDLS, CDR2 YYNGEE. CDR3 in amino acids: CASSVDGFSPLHF. CDR3 DNA: TGTGCCAGCAGCGTAGACGGCTTTTCACCCCTCCACTTT.

The chain is built from TRBV6-4 and TRBJ2-1, with 7 nucleotides matching TRBD1. The CDR3 extends over 13 amino acids. Germline CDR1 MRHNA, CDR2 SNTAGT. V was pared by 8 bases and J by 3 bases, with 4 bases of the junction left unmatched. The CDR3 sequence is CASGQEIYNEQFF. CDR3 bases: TGTGCCAGCGGACAGGAGATCTACAATGAGCAGTTCTTC.

The chain carries TRBV27 and TRBJ1-1; D is uncertain. This CDR3 is built from 12 residues. The ends were cut back, 10 bases at V and 2 bases at J, with 11 bases in the middle. Germline CDR1 MNHEY, CDR2 SMNVEV (reference sequence). This chain's CDR3 is CATGRFNTEAFF. The CDR3 bases are TGTGCCACCGGGCGGTTTAACACTGAAGCTTTCTTT.

In this sample, this clone turned up once. This chain joins TRBV20-1 and TRBJ2-5; D is unresolved. The CDR3 sequence is 11 residues long. Germline values: CDR1 DFQATT, CDR2 SNEGSKA (reference sequence). V was trimmed by 3 bases and J by 5 bases, leaving 7 bases between them. The DNA of the CDR3 is TGCAGTGCTAGTTGTACGGAGACCCAGTACTTC. Translating gives CSASCTETQYF.

This sequence joins TRBV15 and TRBJ1-2; 7 positions match TRBD1. The CDR3 has 17 amino acids. The J segment lost 4 bases and the V segment lost 1 base, leaving 12 bases of the junction unmatched. Germline CDR1 and CDR2: LNHNV and YYDKDF (reference sequence). CDR3 sequence (DNA): TGTGCCACCAGCAGAGGCCCACAGCGACAGGGAACCTATGGCTACACCTTC. It translates to CATSRGPQRQGTYGYTF.